Here is one TCR beta chain with its context. Its antigen is currently unknown. The sample originates from a study of cytomegalovirus exposure and HLA in healthy donors. Study-level results: The dataset shows that most TCR sequences were rare, while some public TCRs occurred in many donors.

V trimming: 0 bases; J trimming: 5 bases; junction bases outside the gene matches: 3. The CDR3 totals 14 residues. Germline CDR1 SGHAT, CDR2 FQDESV (reference sequence). 60 Vbeta and 13 Jbeta primers were used in PCR. Clones were sequenced by immunoSEQ multiplex PCR, and TCRdb holds only the in-frame ones, with some missing. The sample gives 95,000 to 150,000 clones, approximately 66% of which show up once; about 8% is in the top ten. The sequencing sample was made of PBMCs. The TCR was taken from a woman in her thirties or forties in good health and CMV-seropositive. The J gene is TRBJ1-1, the V gene TRBV11-1; 7 bases are shared with TRBD1. CDR3 sequence: CASSLAGGWTEAFF. CDR3 DNA sequence: TGTGCCAGCAGCTTAGCAGGGGGCTGGACTGAAGCTTTCTTT.